Listed here are 10 T cell receptor beta chains from one sample, sequenced in a study of CD8+ T cells in alopecia areata (dated by TCRdb to 2016 to 2019). Libraries were constructed by the immunoSEQ multiplex PCR assay. For TCR sequencing, RNA was extracted from every sample and reverse transcribed into cDNA to serve as template. TCRdb limited this immuneACCESS table to in-frame rearrangements with V and J called. A share of clones is missing; checked studies link under half to unresolved V genes, and the rest is unexplained. The sample table contains some 3,500 clones; only one count was recorded for roughly 71% of them. 9.3% of the sample comes from the top ten. The label giving this sample's time point can be read as: 24 weeks on oral tofacitinib. The treatment or condition label here, explained by the study, means: oral pan-JAK inhibitor, 5-10 mg twice daily. Lesional scalp punch biopsies and peripheral blood were obtained from alopecia areata patients.

Material: skin, obtained at week 24, from a patient treated with tofacitinib. The receptors shown here come from a human donor with alopecia areata.

V is TRBV11-1 and J is TRBJ2-3; perhaps D is TRBD1 or TRBD2 (5 bases each). The CDR3 extends over 14 amino acids. Trimming pared 4 bases from V and 4 bases from J, leaving 12 bases between. The germline gives CDR1 SGHAT, CDR2 FQDESV (reference sequence). CDR3 loop: CASSYARGADTQYF. In nucleotides, the CDR3 is TGTGCCAGCAGCTATGCTAGAGGGGCAGATACGCAGTATTTT. The complete variable domain, with remaining parts taken from reference TRBV11-1 and TRBJ2-3, reads EAEVAQSPRYKITEKSQAVAFWCDPISGHATLYWYRQILGQGPELLVQFQDESVVDDSQLPKDRFSAERLKGVDSTLKIQPAELGDSAMYLCASSYARGADTQYFGPGTRLTVL.

V is TRBV4-1 and J is TRBJ2-7; 8 bases line up with TRBD1. Germline loops: CDR1 MGHRA, CDR2 YSYEKL. V lost 4 bases to trimming and J lost 3 bases; unmatched junction nucleotides: 11. CDR3 length equals 16 residues. The CDR3 DNA is TGCGCCAGCAGCCCCTTTCGACAGGGGAACAACTACGAGCAGTACTTC. Its translation: CASSPFRQGNNYEQYF.

The chain carries TRBV28 and TRBJ2-7; 7 positions agree with TRBD1. The CDR3 consists of 12 residues. V shed 10 bases, J shed 3 bases, and the junction held 6 bases outside the gene matches. Germline V gene lookup returns CDR1 MDHEN and CDR2 SYDVKM. This chain's CDR3 is CATRDSFYEQYF. The CDR3 DNA reads TGTGCCACCAGGGACAGCTTCTACGAGCAGTACTTC.

On this clone: The CDR3 does not close with the conserved phenylalanine or tryptophan, likely indicating a read error. The limits of the CDR3 on the DNA are not certain, so only TCRdb's listed CDR3 is given. The V call is TRBV4-3, the J call TRBJ1-1. The CDR3 spans 12 amino acids, including both terminal residues. Germline CDR1 and CDR2: LGHNA and YSLEER. CDR3 amino acids: CASSQDRDRPFI.

This clone was counted a few times. V usage is TRBV7-2 and J usage is TRBJ2-6; no firm D call. This CDR3 contains 15 residues. Germline CDR1 is SGHTA and CDR2 is FQGNSA. V lost 5 bases and J lost 0, with 8 bases in between. CDR3 amino acids: CASSIQGSGANVLTF. CDR3 nucleotides: TGTGCCAGCAGCATACAAGGCTCTGGGGCCAACGTCCTGACTTTC. Variable domain in full (rest from reference TRBV7-2 and TRBJ2-6): GAGVSQSPSNKVTEKGKDVELRCDPISGHTALYWYRQSLGQGLEFLIYFQGNSAPDKSGLPSDRFSAERTGGSVSTLTIQRTQQEDSAVYLCASSIQGSGANVLTFGAGSRLTVL.

V usage is TRBV10-3 and J usage is TRBJ2-3, with D unclear. The CDR3 consists of 10 residues. CDR1 ENHRY and CDR2 SYGVKD come from the germline V gene. Trimming removed 8 bases from V and 6 bases from J, with 6 bases in between. CDR3 DNA sequence: TGTGCCATCTTGGGTGATACGCAGTATTTT. Its translation: CAILGDTQYF.

The chain carries TRBV20-1 and TRBJ2-5; D uncertain. Germline CDR1 and CDR2: DFQATT and SNEGSKA (reference sequence). The CDR3 sequence is 11 residues long. Trimming shortened V by 0 bases and J by 5 bases, and 4 bases separated the two germline ends. The DNA for the CDR3 is TGCAGTGCTAGAGACCGGGAGACCCAGTACTTC. Translating gives CSARDRETQYF.

The chain couples TRBV4-3 to TRBJ1-5; tentative D call: TRBD1 (6 bases). This CDR3 region has 14 residues. Deletions cut 0 bases from V and 4 bases from J, with 7 bases between. CDR1 and CDR2 (germline): LGHNA, YSLEER. CDR3 in amino acids: CASSQERGNQPQHF. Written as DNA, the CDR3 is TGCGCCAGCAGCCAAGAAAGGGGGAATCAGCCCCAGCATTTT.

The J gene is TRBJ2-5, the V gene TRBV4-1, with a tentative D call TRBD1 (6 bases). TRBJ2-7 explains the end of the DNA better; the J call may be wrong. Looked up from germline, CDR1 is MGHRA and CDR2 is YSYEKL. The CDR3 has 16 amino acids. This CDR3 is CASRGVGDRRSYEQYF. In nucleotides, the CDR3 is TGCGCCAGCAGGGGGGTGGGAGACAGGAGAAGCTACGAGCAGTACTTC.

This clone was detected a few times. The chain uses TRBV2 and TRBJ2-3; D is perhaps TRBD1 (6 bases). The CDR3 sequence is 13 residues long. The germline CDR1 and CDR2 sequences are SNHLY and FYNNEI. Trimming stripped 7 bases from V and 2 bases from J, with 10 bases between. Written as DNA, the CDR3 is TGTGCCAGCAAAAGGGGGATCACAGATACGCAGTATTTT. It codes for CASKRGITDTQYF.